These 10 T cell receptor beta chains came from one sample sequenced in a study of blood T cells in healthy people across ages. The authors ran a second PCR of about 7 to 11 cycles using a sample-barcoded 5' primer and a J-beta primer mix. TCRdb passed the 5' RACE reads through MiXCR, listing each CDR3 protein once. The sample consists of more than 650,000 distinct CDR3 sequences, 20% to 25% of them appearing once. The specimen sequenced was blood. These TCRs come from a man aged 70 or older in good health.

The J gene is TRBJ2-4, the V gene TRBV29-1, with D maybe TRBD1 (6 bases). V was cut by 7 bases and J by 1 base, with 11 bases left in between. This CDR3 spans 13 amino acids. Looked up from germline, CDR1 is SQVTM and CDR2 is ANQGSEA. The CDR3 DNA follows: TGCAGCGCCAAAACAGGGGCCAAAAACATTCAGTACTTC. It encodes CSAKTGAKNIQYF.

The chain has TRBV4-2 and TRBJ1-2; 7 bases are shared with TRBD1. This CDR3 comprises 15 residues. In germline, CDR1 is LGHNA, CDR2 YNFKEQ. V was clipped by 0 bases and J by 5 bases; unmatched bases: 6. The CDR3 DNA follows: TGTGCCAGCAGCCAAGATGGGGCGACAGGGTATGGCTACACCTTC. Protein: CASSQDGATGYGYTF.

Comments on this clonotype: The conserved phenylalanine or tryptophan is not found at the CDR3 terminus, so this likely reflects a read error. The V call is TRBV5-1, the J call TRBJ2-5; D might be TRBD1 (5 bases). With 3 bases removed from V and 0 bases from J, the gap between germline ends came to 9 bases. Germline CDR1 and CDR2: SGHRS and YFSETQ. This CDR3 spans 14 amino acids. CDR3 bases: TGCGCCAGCAGCTCGCCAGGGTACCAAGAGACCCAGTACCTC. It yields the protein CASSSPGYQETQYL.

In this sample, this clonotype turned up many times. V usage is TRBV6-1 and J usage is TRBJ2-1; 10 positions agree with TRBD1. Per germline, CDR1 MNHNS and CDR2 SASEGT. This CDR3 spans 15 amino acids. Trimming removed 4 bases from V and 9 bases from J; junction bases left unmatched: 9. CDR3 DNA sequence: TGTGCCAGCAGTGTCCGACAGGGGGCAATTAGTGAGCAGTTCTTC. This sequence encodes CASSVRQGAISEQFF.

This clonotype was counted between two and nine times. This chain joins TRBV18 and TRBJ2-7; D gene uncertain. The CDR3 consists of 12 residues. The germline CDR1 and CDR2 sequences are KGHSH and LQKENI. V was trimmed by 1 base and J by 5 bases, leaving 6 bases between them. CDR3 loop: CASSPQAHEQYF. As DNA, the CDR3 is TGTGCCAGCTCACCACAGGCCCACGAGCAGTACTTC.

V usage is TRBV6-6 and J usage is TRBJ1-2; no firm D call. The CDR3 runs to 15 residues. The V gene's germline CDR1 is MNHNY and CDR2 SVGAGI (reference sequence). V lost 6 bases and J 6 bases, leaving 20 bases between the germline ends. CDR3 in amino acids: CASSQGPILVDGYTF. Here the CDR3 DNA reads TGTGCCAGCAGCCAAGGGCCTATTCTTGTTGATGGCTACACCTTC.

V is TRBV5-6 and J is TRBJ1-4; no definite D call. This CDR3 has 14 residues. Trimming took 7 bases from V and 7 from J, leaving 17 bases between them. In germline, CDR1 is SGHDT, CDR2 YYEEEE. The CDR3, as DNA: TGTGCCAGCCTGGCCCGGGGAAGAGGTGAAAAACTGTTTTTT. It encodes CASLARGRGEKLFF.

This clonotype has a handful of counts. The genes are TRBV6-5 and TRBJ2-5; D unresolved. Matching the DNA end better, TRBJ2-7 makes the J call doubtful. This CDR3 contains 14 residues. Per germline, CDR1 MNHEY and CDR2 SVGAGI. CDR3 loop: CASSYSRSSYEQYV. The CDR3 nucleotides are TGTGCCAGCAGTTACTCCCGAAGCTCCTACGAGCAGTACGTC.

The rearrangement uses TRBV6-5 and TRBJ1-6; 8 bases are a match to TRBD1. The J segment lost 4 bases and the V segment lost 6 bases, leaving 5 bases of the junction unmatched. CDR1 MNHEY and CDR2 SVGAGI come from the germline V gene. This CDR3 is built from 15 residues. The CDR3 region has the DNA TGTGCCAGCAGAACAGGGGGAATGTATAATTCACCCCTCCACTTT. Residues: CASRTGGMYNSPLHF.

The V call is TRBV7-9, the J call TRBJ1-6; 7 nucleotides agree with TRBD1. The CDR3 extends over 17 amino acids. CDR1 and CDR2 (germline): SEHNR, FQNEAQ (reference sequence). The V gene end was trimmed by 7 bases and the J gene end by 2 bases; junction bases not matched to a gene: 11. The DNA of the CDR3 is TGTGCCAGCACTGGGGTAGGACAGGCGGCCTATAATTCACCCCTCCACTTT. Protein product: CASTGVGQAAYNSPLHF.